This T cell receptor (beta chain) was captured in a study of OX40 agonist ivuxolimab in advanced cancers. Whole-study context: Ivuxolimab, which is an agonistic anti-OX40 (CD134) antibody, was administered to the patients. Those enrolled were approximately 83% male, with a mean age of 60 years and ages from about 20 to 90.

Whole-study results and caveats: At doses 0.1 to 3.0 mg/kg, CD4+ and CD8+ clones expanded. CD4+ T cells averaged fewer expanded clones than CD8+ T cells.

The V and J ends lost 4 bases and 5 bases respectively, with 11 bases between them. Germline V CDR1 and CDR2: WSHSY, SAAADI. The CDR3 totals 13 residues. Remarks on this clone: The antigen is unknown.

Using immunoSEQ multiplex PCR, the repertoire was profiled, and TCRdb retains in-frame clones only, with some absent. The sample has some 58,000 clones, about 88% seen once. The TCR comes from an adult with an advanced solid tumor such as melanoma, head and neck, liver or kidney cancer. The V gene is TRBV10-2, the J gene TRBJ2-5; D could derive from TRBD1 or TRBD2 (5 bases each). The sample here was CD4+ or CD8+ T cells sorted from blood, taken in a trial of the OX40 agonist ivuxolimab. DNA for the CDR3: TGCGCCAGCAGTGTGGGACCACAGGAGACCCAGTACTTC. Amino acid sequence: CASSVGPQETQYF.